Shown below are 24 T cell receptor beta chains from a single sample sequenced in a study of human T cells and chemical hapten exposure. TCRdb recomputed calls from the RACE reads with MiXCR, one row per CDR3 protein. The sample records around 360,000 distinct CDR3 sequences, under 6.5% being singletons. Specified time point: patch test 2, 6 weeks after DPC sensitization. Treatment denoted: therapeutic diphenylcyclopropenone sensitization with weekly scalp DPC. The source was whole blood, collected in connection with sensitization to the hapten diphenylcyclopropenone (DPC). The source of these receptors is a woman under 30 with alopecia areata. Some clones in this sample may be carry-over from other donors' samples.

This clonotype turned up a few times. The rearrangement links TRBV6-5 to TRBJ2-1; maybe TRBD1 (7 bases). Germline CDR1 reads MNHEY; CDR2 reads SVGAGI. V lost 6 bases, J lost 2 bases, and 11 bases lay in between. The CDR3 consists of 14 residues. CDR3 sequence reads: CASRRDSAYNEQFF. The CDR3 region has the DNA TGTGCCAGCAGGCGGGACAGTGCCTACAATGAGCAGTTCTTC.

This clonotype was observed at least ten times. The V and J genes are TRBV10-3 and TRBJ1-6; D ambiguous. The CDR3 runs 13 residues. The ends were cut back, 9 bases at V and 4 bases at J, with 10 bases in the middle. Germline V gene data show CDR1 as ENHRY and CDR2 as SYGVKD. The CDR3 region is CAIRALYNSPLHF. The CDR3 DNA reads as TGTGCCATTCGGGCCTTATATAATTCACCCCTCCACTTT.

V is TRBV9 and J is TRBJ2-1; no definite D call. This CDR3 has 15 residues. The germline CDR1 and CDR2 sequences are SGDLS and YYNGEE. Trimming cost V 0 bases and J 0 bases, with 7 bases left between them. The CDR3 sequence: CASSVGRSSYNEQFF. In DNA, the CDR3 is TGTGCCAGCAGCGTAGGACGGAGCTCCTACAATGAGCAGTTCTTC.

V gene TRBV29-1 combines with J gene TRBJ2-1; TRBD1 is a possible D gene (6 bases). The V and J ends lost 7 bases and 6 bases respectively, with 13 bases between them. CDR3 length equals 12 residues. Germline V gives CDR1 SQVTM, CDR2 ANQGSEA. In DNA, the CDR3 is TGCAGCGCATATACAGGGACCAATGAGCAGTTCTTC. Amino acids: CSAYTGTNEQFF.

V is TRBV7-2 and J is TRBJ2-1; the match to TRBD2 covers 10 bases. CDR3 size: 15 residues. V lost 5 bases and J lost 0; bases outside the gene matches: 1. CDR1 is SGHTA, CDR2 FQGNSA, per germline. CDR3 protein: CASSTSGVSYNEQFF. The CDR3 nucleotides read TGTGCCAGCAGCACTAGCGGGGTCTCCTACAATGAGCAGTTCTTC.

The table lists this clonotype with a few counts. The chain couples TRBV28 to TRBJ1-5; D ambiguous. Trimming removed 5 bases at V and 3 bases at J, with 23 bases between. CDR1 MDHEN and CDR2 SYDVKM come from the germline V gene. The CDR3 loop spans 18 amino acids. CDR3 amino acids: CASSLTPSYSRDNQPQHF. The CDR3 nucleotides read TGTGCCAGCAGTCTAACCCCGTCTTACAGCCGGGACAATCAGCCCCAGCATTTT.

This clonotype has ten or more counts. CDR3 sequence (DNA): TGTGCCAGCAGTTTAAGTGGGGGCCCCTATGGCTACACCTTC. Protein sequence: CASSLSGGPYGYTF. The gene calls are TRBV12-3 or TRBV12-4 and TRBJ1-2; weak D call: TRBD1 (6 bases). The V and J ends lost 2 bases and 4 bases respectively, with 11 bases between them. The CDR3 consists of 14 residues.

The sample holds a few counts of this clonotype. The chain recombines TRBV21-1 with TRBJ1-1; the D call in the table, TRBD1, was not verified against the DNA. TRBV21-1 is an annotated pseudogene. The CDR3 spans 17 residues. DNA for the CDR3: TGTGCCAGCAGCGATTTATGGGACAGACAAATGAACACTGAAGCTTTCTTT. Its protein is CASSDLWDRQMNTEAFF.

V usage is TRBV12-3 or TRBV12-4 and J usage is TRBJ1-2; D ambiguous. CDR3 length: 12 amino acids. Trimming removed 4 bases from V and 4 bases from J, with 7 bases in between. Here the CDR3 DNA reads TGTGCCAGCAGTTATGGCACCTATGGCTACACCTTC. It is translated as CASSYGTYGYTF.

The chain recombines TRBV12-3 or TRBV12-4 with TRBJ1-6; D remains unclear. V dropped 7 bases and J dropped 0 bases, with 13 bases sitting between them. The CDR3 has 16 residues. The CDR3 is CASTGGANSYNSPLHF. The CDR3 nucleotides are TGTGCCAGCACTGGAGGAGCTAACTCCTATAATTCACCCCTCCACTTT.

This clonotype was observed at least ten times. The chain joins TRBV6-5 to TRBJ1-6; D gene uncertain. Trimming cost V 5 bases and J 8 bases, with 10 bases left between them. The CDR3 has 13 amino acids. The germline gives CDR1 MNHEY, CDR2 SVGAGI. The CDR3 spells CASSPRPDSPLHF. The CDR3 DNA sequence: TGTGCCAGCAGTCCACGACCGGATTCACCCCTCCACTTT.

This clonotype occurred many times. This rearrangement joins TRBV12-3 or TRBV12-4 to TRBJ1-3; D is uncertain. This CDR3 spans 13 amino acids. V lost 3 bases and J lost 2, with 5 bases in between. CDR3 region: CASSLRAGNTIYF. CDR3 DNA sequence: TGTGCCAGCAGTTTGAGGGCTGGAAACACCATATATTTT.

At least ten counts were recorded for this clonotype. V usage is TRBV27 and J usage is TRBJ1-2; D perhaps matches TRBD1 (6 bases). This CDR3 has 13 residues. The germline CDR1 and CDR2 sequences are MNHEY and SMNVEV (reference sequence). V lost 3 bases to trimming and J lost 7 bases, with 12 bases between them. CDR3 in amino acids: CASSFRAGAGYTF. Here the CDR3 DNA reads TGTGCCAGCAGTTTCAGGGCGGGGGCTGGCTACACCTTC.

The chain links TRBV12-5 to TRBJ1-4; D is undetermined. Germline V gene sequence: CDR1 LGHNT, CDR2 FRNRAP. This CDR3 contains 19 residues. Trimming left V 0 bases short and J 2 bases short, with 19 bases between. CDR3 in DNA: TGTGCTAGTGGTTTGGTGCCCATGTGGCACGAGTCGACTAATGAAAAACTGTTTTTT. Protein: CASGLVPMWHESTNEKLFF.

At least ten counts were recorded for this clonotype. The chain has TRBV29-1 and TRBJ1-5; D remains unclear. This CDR3 region has 13 residues. Germline assignment: CDR1 SQVTM and CDR2 ANQGSEA. For the CDR3, the DNA is TGCAGTGATTCCTCTAGTAGCAATCAGCCCCAGCATTTT. This encodes CSDSSSSNQPQHF.

This clonotype was seen more than once but under ten times. The chain links TRBV7-9 to TRBJ2-2; D unclear. Trimming took 5 bases from V and 5 from J, leaving 6 bases between them. Per germline, CDR1 SEHNR and CDR2 FQNEAQ (reference sequence). CDR3 length equals 12 residues. The CDR3 spells CASSIATGELFF. CDR3 bases: TGTGCCAGCAGCATCGCTACCGGGGAGCTGTTTTTT.

The chain has TRBV5-6 and TRBJ2-7; D might be TRBD1 (6 bases). The CDR3 contains 16 residues. CDR1 SGHDT and CDR2 YYEEEE come from the germline V gene. V lost 6 bases and J 1 base, leaving 20 bases between the germline ends. The CDR3 loop reads CASNSAWGLGSYEQYF. CDR3 DNA sequence: TGTGCCAGCAACAGTGCTTGGGGGCTGGGGTCCTACGAGCAGTACTTC. Filled out from reference TRBV5-6 and TRBJ2-7, the complete variable domain reads DAGVTQSPTHLIKTRGQQVTLRCSPKSGHDTVSWYQQALGQGPQFIFQYYEEEERQRGNFPDRFSGHQFPNYSSELNVNALLLGDSALYLCASNSAWGLGSYEQYFGPGTRLTVT.

The genes are TRBV6-4 and TRBJ2-5; perhaps TRBD2 as D (5 bases). The CDR3 is 13 amino acids. Germline-derived CDR1 and CDR2 are MRHNA and SNTAGT. V was cut by 4 bases and J by 1 base, with 7 bases left in between. The CDR3 reads CASSASPQETQYF. The DNA of the CDR3 is TGTGCCAGCAGTGCTAGCCCCCAAGAGACCCAGTACTTC.

CDR3 nucleotides: TGTGCCAGCAGCAAAGGGCCCCACAGGGGAAAAGAGACCCAGTACTTC. It yields the protein CASSKGPHRGKETQYF. The chain couples TRBV21-1 to TRBJ2-5; the table names TRBD1, a call not compared with the DNA. TRBV21-1 is flagged as a pseudogene. The CDR3 consists of 16 residues.

This clonotype was picked up many times. The chain joins TRBV12-3 or TRBV12-4 to TRBJ1-6; D gene ambiguous. V lost 1 base to trimming and J lost 9 bases, with 4 bases between them. The CDR3 is 12 residues long. The CDR3 DNA reads TGTGCCAGCAGTTTAGGGAGTTCACCCCTCCACTTT. Translation gives CASSLGSSPLHF.

The sample holds a few counts of this clonotype. V is TRBV20-1 and J is TRBJ2-2; D could derive from TRBD1 or TRBD2 (5 bases each). The CDR3 is made up of 16 amino acids. Germline V lookup: CDR1 DFQATT, CDR2 SNEGSKA (reference sequence). Deletions cut 3 bases from V and 0 bases from J, with 14 bases between. The CDR3 DNA is TGCAGTGCTAGGGGGTCAGGGAGAGCGAACACCGGGGAGCTGTTTTTT. Its protein product is CSARGSGRANTGELFF.

This chain connects TRBV12-5 to TRBJ1-5, with D perhaps TRBD1 (6 bases). Germline lookup yields CDR1 LGHNT and CDR2 FRNRAP. Trimming removed 9 bases from V and 1 base from J, with 10 bases in between. The CDR3 totals 13 residues. The CDR3 DNA follows: TGTGCTAGCCTTGGACAGAGCAATCAGCCCCAGCATTTT. It encodes CASLGQSNQPQHF.

The sample holds a few counts of this clonotype. This chain joins TRBV6-5 and TRBJ2-7, with 9 bases lining up with TRBD2. After removal of 6 bases from V and 2 bases from J, the junction contained 8 bases not matched to a gene. Germline CDR1 reads MNHEY; CDR2 reads SVGAGI. The CDR3 is 15 residues long. The DNA for the CDR3 is TGTGCCAGCAGACCACGAGCGGGGGGCACCTACGAGCAGTACTTC. It specifies CASRPRAGGTYEQYF.

The chain joins TRBV11-2 to TRBJ1-5; D is undetermined. This CDR3 has 12 residues. With 3 bases removed from V and 4 bases from J, the gap between germline ends came to 4 bases. Germline V lookup: CDR1 SGHAT, CDR2 FQNNGV. The CDR3 DNA reads as TGTGCCAGCAGCTTTACAAATCAGCCCCAGCATTTT. Its protein is CASSFTNQPQHF.